This T cell receptor (beta chain) derives from a study of blood T cells in healthy people across ages. General study findings and limits: Since the PBMCs were unsorted, naive and antigen-experienced cells could not be conclusively compared. Percentage of naive T cells showed a strong correlation with TCR beta diversity.

Details on this clonotype: Its target is unknown.

The CDR3 extends over 14 amino acids. With 4 bases removed from V and 3 bases from J, the gap between germline ends came to 14 bases. CDR1 and CDR2 from the germline V gene are SGDLS and YYNGEE. In each sample, at least 6 million PBMCs were isolated. A sample-barcoded 5' primer and a J-beta primer mix were used in a second PCR of roughly 7 to 11 cycles. TCRdb called the 5' RACE reads again in MiXCR, with one record for every CDR3 protein. The sample lists some 1.6 million distinct CDR3 sequences; approximately 32% were seen once. Sequencing input: blood. The sequence came from a woman aged 30 to 39 in good health. The rearrangement uses TRBV9 and TRBJ2-7; D possibly corresponds to TRBD1 (5 bases). The CDR3 sequence: CASSPRGTVYEQYF. The DNA of the CDR3 is TGTGCCAGCAGCCCAAGGGGAACCGTCTACGAGCAGTACTTC.